The 6 T cell receptor beta chains below come from one sample, sequenced in a study of blood T cell repertoires in COVID-19. Libraries were prepared by immunoSEQ multiplex PCR; TCRdb keeps only in-frame clonotypes and omits some of them. The table records 67,000 or so clones, about 80% of them present only once. The specimen was peripheral blood. These receptors were collected from a man aged 70-80 years with acute or convalescent COVID-19.

The J gene is TRBJ2-3, the V gene TRBV5-1; 11 nucleotides align to TRBD2. CDR3 length equals 17 residues. CDR1 and CDR2 from the germline V gene are SGHRS and YFSETQ. The V gene end was trimmed by 0 bases and the J gene end by 0 bases; junction bases not matched to a gene: 3. CDR3: CASSLELAGASTDTQYF. The CDR3 nucleotides read TGCGCCAGCAGCTTGGAACTAGCGGGAGCCAGCACAGATACGCAGTATTTT.

V usage is TRBV6-2 or TRBV6-3 and J usage is TRBJ2-1; D unclear. The germline V gene encodes CDR1 MNHEY and CDR2 SVGEGT. V lost 2 bases to trimming and J lost 7 bases, with 6 bases between them. This CDR3 comprises 12 residues. CDR3 sequence reads: CASSYAENEQFF. The CDR3 region has the DNA TGTGCCAGCAGTTACGCTGAGAATGAGCAGTTCTTC.

This clone was counted once. The chain couples TRBV7-8 to TRBJ2-7, with a tentative D call TRBD1 (6 bases). Germline V gene lookup returns CDR1 SGHVS and CDR2 FQNEAQ. The CDR3 totals 17 residues. Trimming removed 5 bases from V and 1 base from J, with 21 bases in between. The DNA of the CDR3 is TGTGCCAGCAGCCGATTGGCCGGTACAGGGATGTCCTACGAGCAGTACTTC. This translates into CASSRLAGTGMSYEQYF.

In its sample, this clone was seen many times. The V gene is TRBV7-2, the J gene TRBJ2-2; 8 bases map to TRBD2. CDR1 SGHTA and CDR2 FQGNSA come from the germline V gene. With 5 bases clipped from V and 2 bases from J, the junction kept 7 bases outside the gene matches. This CDR3 is 16 amino acids long. The DNA for the CDR3 is TGTGCCAGCAGCCTCGGGGGGGCTGGAAACACCGGGGAGCTGTTTTTT. The encoded protein is CASSLGGAGNTGELFF. Full variable domain (rest looked up from reference TRBV7-2 and TRBJ2-2): GAGVSQSPSNKVTEKGKDVELRCDPISGHTALYWYRQSLGQGLEFLIYFQGNSAPDKSGLPSDRFSAERTGGSVSTLTIQRTQQEDSAVYLCASSLGGAGNTGELFFGEGSRLTVL.

The rearrangement joins TRBV6-6 to TRBJ2-3; TRBD2 is a possible D gene (6 bases). Trimming pared 3 bases from V and 4 bases from J, leaving 11 bases between. The CDR3 spans 14 residues. The germline CDR1 and CDR2 sequences are MNHNY and SVGAGI (reference sequence). The CDR3 DNA sequence: TGTGCCAGCAGTTATCCGGGAGAATCAGATACGCAGTATTTT. Amino acids: CASSYPGESDTQYF.

The chain has TRBV6-6 and TRBJ1-2; no definite D call. CDR3 length: 13 residues. With 2 bases removed from V and 6 bases from J, the gap between germline ends came to 10 bases. Germline V CDR1 and CDR2: MNHNY, SVGAGI (reference sequence). The CDR3 nucleotides are TGTGCCAGCAGTTACCAACAGTCCGATGGCTACACCTTC. It specifies CASSYQQSDGYTF.